The 4 T cell receptor beta chains reported below all come from one sample, sequenced in a study of beta chain features in type 1 diabetes (dated by TCRdb to the late 2010s). The library was obtained by the immunoSEQ multiplex PCR assay. The High Capacity cDNA Reverse Transcription Kit was used to reverse transcribe all of the isolated RNA, meaning that expressed TCRB transcripts were what got sequenced. As stored in TCRdb, this immuneACCESS dataset retains in-frame rearrangements with V and J assigned. A fraction of the clones does not appear; measured against another copy, unresolved V genes explain less than half of the discrepancy, and the remainder lacks a known reason. Across this sample there are roughly 240,000 clones, with around 65% seen only once. The top ten constitute 0.053% of the sample. Sequencing was performed on naive CD4+ T cells from blood. The cell subset or site label for this specimen denotes: true naive CD4+ T cells. These receptor sequences come from a man aged 25 to 45 in good health.

This chain connects TRBV12-5 to TRBJ2-5, with unresolved D. The CDR3 extends over 12 amino acids. Germline loops: CDR1 LGHNT, CDR2 FRNRAP. The V end was cut by 6 bases, the J end by 8 bases, with 13 bases between. CDR3 amino acids: CASGPPGVTQYF. The CDR3 nucleotides read TGTGCTAGTGGCCCGCCCGGAGTTACCCAGTACTTC.

This rearrangement joins TRBV28 to TRBJ2-5; 9 nucleotides line up with TRBD2. The V and J ends lost 6 bases and 5 bases, in that order; junction bases with no gene match: 1. This CDR3 has 12 amino acids. Germline loops: CDR1 MDHEN, CDR2 SYDVKM. The CDR3 loop is CASRTSGETQYF. In DNA, the CDR3 is TGTGCCAGCAGGACTAGCGGCGAGACCCAGTACTTC.

This clone came up a few times. The rearrangement links TRBV29-1 to TRBJ1-2; a possible D gene is TRBD1 (6 bases). V was cut by 6 bases and J by 7 bases, with 15 bases left in between. This CDR3 is built from 12 residues. The germline V gene encodes CDR1 SQVTM and CDR2 ANQGSEA. CDR3 loop: CSVPATGGGYTF. The CDR3 DNA reads TGCAGCGTCCCAGCGACAGGAGGTGGCTACACCTTC.

The V gene is TRBV10-3, the J gene TRBJ2-1; D call uncertain. CDR1 ENHRY and CDR2 SYGVKD come from the germline V gene. The CDR3 is made up of 12 amino acids. The V gene lost 4 bases and the J gene lost 7 bases, with 8 bases spanning the gap. CDR3 nucleotides: TGTGCCATCAGTGTTGCCGGGAATGAGCAGTTCTTC. Amino acid sequence: CAISVAGNEQFF.